This T cell receptor (beta chain) was retrieved from a study of CD4 and CD8 cells across lung adenocarcinoma regions. The CDR3 is 16 residues long. Germline values: CDR1 MNHNS, CDR2 SASEGT. After removal of 6 bases from V and 5 bases from J, the junction contained 13 bases not matched to a gene. TCRdb redid the calling of the PCR reads with MiXCR, one entry per CDR3 protein. The table records roughly 12,000 distinct CDR3 sequences, less than 60% of them present only once. Sequences were obtained from CD8+ T cells from the margin of a lung tumor. The rearrangement joins TRBV6-1 to TRBJ2-5; 9 bases are a match to TRBD1. The receptor was isolated from a female donor with lung adenocarcinoma. The CD4 and CD8 labels of this study may be unreliable. CDR3 coding DNA: TGTGCCAGCAGCGATCGCTTCGACAGGGGGGGTGAGACCCAGTACTTC. This encodes CASSDRFDRGGETQYF.